The T cell receptor beta chain described here comes from a study of graft-versus-host responses after intestinal transplantation. Study-level information: Those transplanted obtained multivisceral, liver-intestinal, or isolated intestinal grafts. Anti-thymocyte globulin served as induction for all recipients, who then took tacrolimus and steroids for about 3 years. Study results and limitations: There were GvH clones found in recipient marrow, and some of them appeared first in ileum or blood.

Clones were sequenced by immunoSEQ multiplex PCR, and TCRdb holds only the in-frame ones, with some missing. The repertoire holds more than 85,000 clones, around 90% seen once, with about 0.07% in the top ten. CDR1 and CDR2 (germline): ENHRY, SYGVKD. This CDR3 spans 15 amino acids. Trimming at V came to 2 bases and at J to 4 bases, leaving 5 bases not matched to a gene. Note on this clone: Its antigen is as yet unknown.

The input for sequencing was unstimulated CD8+ T cells sorted from spleen or lymph node cells, taken before transplant. This rearrangement joins TRBV10-3 to TRBJ2-1, with 7 bases that match TRBD2. This TCR came from a human donor who was the organ donor for an intestinal transplant. The CDR3 loop is CAISELSSGYNEQFF. As DNA, the CDR3 is TGTGCCATCAGTGAGCTCTCTAGCGGATACAATGAGCAGTTCTTC.